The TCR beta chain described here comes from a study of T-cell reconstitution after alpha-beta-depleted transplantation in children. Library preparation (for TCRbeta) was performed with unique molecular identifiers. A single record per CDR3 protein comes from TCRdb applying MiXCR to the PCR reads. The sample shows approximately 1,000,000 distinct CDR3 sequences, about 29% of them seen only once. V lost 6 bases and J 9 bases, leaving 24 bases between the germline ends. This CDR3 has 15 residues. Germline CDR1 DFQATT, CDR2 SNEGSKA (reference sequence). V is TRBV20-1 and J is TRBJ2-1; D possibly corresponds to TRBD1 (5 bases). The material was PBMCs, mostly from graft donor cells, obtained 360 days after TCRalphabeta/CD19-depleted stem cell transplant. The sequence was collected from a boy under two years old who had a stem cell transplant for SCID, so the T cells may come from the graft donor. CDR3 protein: CSAAPAPVGPGEQFF. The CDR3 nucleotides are TGCAGTGCCGCTCCTGCGCCTGTGGGGCCAGGTGAGCAGTTCTTC.